The source of this TCR beta chain is a study of blood T cell repertoires in COVID-19. At the level of the study: COVID-19 samples collected from the United States, Italy and Spain covered acute and convalescent phases. Sources were T cells, B-cell-depleted T cells, or PBMCs; the material itself was cDNA or gDNA.

The authors' processing: Reference gene primer amplification yielded estimated nucleated cell counts. Measured with immunoSEQ multiplex PCR; TCRdb has only the in-frame clones, and not every one. Clone size and the V and J calls come from that table; the DNA yielded D and trimming. The sample has around 140,000 clones, around 83% seen once. CDR1 and CDR2 from the germline V gene are KGHSH and LQKENI. V was cut by 3 bases and J by 7 bases, with 12 bases left in between. CDR3 size: 13 residues. Input material: peripheral blood. The chain carries TRBV18 and TRBJ2-5, with TRBD2 as a possible D gene (5 bases). This clonotype was obtained from a human donor in a cohort sampled during active COVID-19. This chain's CDR3 is CASSPGPRGTQYF. The CDR3 nucleotides are TGTGCCAGCTCACCGGGCCCCCGGGGGACCCAGTACTTC.